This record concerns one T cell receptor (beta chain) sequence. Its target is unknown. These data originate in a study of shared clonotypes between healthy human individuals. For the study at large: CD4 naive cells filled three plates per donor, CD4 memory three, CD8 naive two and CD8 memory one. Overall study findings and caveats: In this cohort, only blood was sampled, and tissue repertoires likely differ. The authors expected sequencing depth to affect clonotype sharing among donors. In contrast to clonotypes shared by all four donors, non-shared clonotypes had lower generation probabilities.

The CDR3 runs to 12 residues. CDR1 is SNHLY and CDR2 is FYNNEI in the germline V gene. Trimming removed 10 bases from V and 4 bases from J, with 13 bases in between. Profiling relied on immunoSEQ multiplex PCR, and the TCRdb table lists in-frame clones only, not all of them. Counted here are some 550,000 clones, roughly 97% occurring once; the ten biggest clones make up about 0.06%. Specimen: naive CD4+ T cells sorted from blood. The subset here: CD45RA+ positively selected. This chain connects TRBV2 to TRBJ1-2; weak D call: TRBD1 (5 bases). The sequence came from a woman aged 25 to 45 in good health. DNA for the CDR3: TGTGCCACAGCAGGGCGCCGCTATGGCTACACCTTC. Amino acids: CATAGRRYGYTF.